Shown below are 5 T cell receptor beta chains from a single sample sequenced in a study of vaccination and CD4 T cells after COVID-19. Treatment of the sample: roughly ten-day PBMC culture with coronavirus spike peptide pools or control peptides (ViraFEST assay). Which antigens these TCRs recognize remains unknown. Researchers used the Oncomine TCR Beta short-read assay to sequence DNA from cultured CD4+ T cells. TCRdb analysed the PCR reads with MiXCR anew, one entry per CDR3 protein. The data show 14,000 to 15,000 distinct CDR3 sequences, 40% to 60% seen once. Material for sequencing was CD4+ T cells from blood, cultured in vitro. The receptor source for this set is a human donor who had recovered from COVID-19.

This chain connects TRBV27 to TRBJ1-2, with a possible D match to TRBD1 (6 bases). V was pared by 6 bases and J by 2 bases, with 22 bases between. This CDR3 is 17 amino acids long. CDR1 is MNHEY and CDR2 is SMNVEV in the germline V gene (reference sequence). The CDR3 sequence is CASSRLQGGGINYGYTF. The CDR3 nucleotides read TGTGCCAGCAGCCGACTACAGGGAGGGGGAATAAACTATGGCTACACCTTC.

The chain carries TRBV12-3 or TRBV12-4 and TRBJ1-6; D call uncertain. Deletions cut 5 bases from V and 0 bases from J, with 17 bases between. CDR3 length equals 18 residues. CDR3 nucleotide sequence: TGTGCCAGCAGTCGGACGGGATTTGGGAGCTCCTATAATTCACCCCTCCACTTT. Translated, it gives CASSRTGFGSSYNSPLHF.

There are a few counts of this clonotype. The V and J genes are TRBV7-2 and TRBJ2-2, with D maybe TRBD1 (5 bases). The CDR3 contains 14 residues. CDR1 SGHTA and CDR2 FQGNSA come from the germline V gene. Trimming removed 5 bases from V and 4 bases from J, with 11 bases in between. CDR3 DNA sequence: TGTGCCAGCAGCCGTCTAAGGGGCACCGGGGAGCTGTTTTTT. This encodes CASSRLRGTGELFF.

This clonotype was detected a few times. The chain links TRBV6-1 to TRBJ1-5; D remains ambiguous. V lost 4 bases and J lost 0, with 7 bases in between. The CDR3 spans 14 residues. Germline V gives CDR1 MNHNS, CDR2 SASEGT. The DNA for the CDR3 is TGTGCCAGCAGTGGTGGGATTAGCAATCAGCCCCAGCATTTT. This sequence encodes CASSGGISNQPQHF.

This sequence joins TRBV20-1 and TRBJ2-1; 10 bases are a match to TRBD1. Germline values: CDR1 DFQATT, CDR2 SNEGSKA (reference sequence). Losses at the gene ends were 6 bases for V and 6 bases for J; bases not matched to a gene: 5. The CDR3 totals 13 residues. The CDR3 is CSAQTGGRNEQFF. CDR3 sequence (DNA): TGCAGTGCCCAGACAGGGGGCCGCAATGAGCAGTTCTTC.